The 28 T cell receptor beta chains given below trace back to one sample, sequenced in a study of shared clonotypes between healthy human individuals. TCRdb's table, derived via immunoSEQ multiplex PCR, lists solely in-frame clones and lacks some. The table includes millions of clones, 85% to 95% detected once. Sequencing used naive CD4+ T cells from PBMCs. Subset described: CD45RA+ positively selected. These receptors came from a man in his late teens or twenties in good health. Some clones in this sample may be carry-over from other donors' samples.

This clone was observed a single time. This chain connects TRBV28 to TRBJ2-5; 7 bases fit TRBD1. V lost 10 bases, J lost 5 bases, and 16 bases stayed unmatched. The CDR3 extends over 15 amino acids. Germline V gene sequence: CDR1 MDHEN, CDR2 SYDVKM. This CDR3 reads CATKQQGLQGETQYF. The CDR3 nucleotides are TGTGCCACCAAACAACAGGGGCTCCAGGGGGAGACCCAGTACTTC.

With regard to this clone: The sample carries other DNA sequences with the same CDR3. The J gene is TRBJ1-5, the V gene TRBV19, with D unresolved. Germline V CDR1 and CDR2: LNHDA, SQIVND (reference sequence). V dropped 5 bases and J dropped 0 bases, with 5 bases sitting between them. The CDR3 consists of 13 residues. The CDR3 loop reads CASSVDSNQPQHF. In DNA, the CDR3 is TGTGCCAGTAGTGTCGATAGCAATCAGCCCCAGCATTTT.

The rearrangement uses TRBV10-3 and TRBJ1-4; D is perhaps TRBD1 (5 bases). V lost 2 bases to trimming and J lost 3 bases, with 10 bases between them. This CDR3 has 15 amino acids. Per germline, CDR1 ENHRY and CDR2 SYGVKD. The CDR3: CAISEVQGANEKLFF. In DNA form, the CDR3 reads TGTGCCATCAGTGAGGTCCAGGGCGCTAATGAAAAACTGTTTTTT.

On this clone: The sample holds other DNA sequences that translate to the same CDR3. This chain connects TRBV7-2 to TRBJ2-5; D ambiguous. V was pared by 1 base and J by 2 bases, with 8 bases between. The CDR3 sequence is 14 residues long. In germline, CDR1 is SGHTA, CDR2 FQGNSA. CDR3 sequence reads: CASSLGTFQETQYF. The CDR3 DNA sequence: TGTGCCAGCAGCTTAGGAACCTTTCAAGAGACCCAGTACTTC.

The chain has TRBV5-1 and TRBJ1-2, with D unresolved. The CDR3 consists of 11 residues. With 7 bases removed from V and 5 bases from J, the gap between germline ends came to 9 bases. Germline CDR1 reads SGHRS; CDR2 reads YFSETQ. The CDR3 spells CASRSSYGYTF. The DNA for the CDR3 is TGCGCCAGCCGCAGCTCGTATGGCTACACCTTC.

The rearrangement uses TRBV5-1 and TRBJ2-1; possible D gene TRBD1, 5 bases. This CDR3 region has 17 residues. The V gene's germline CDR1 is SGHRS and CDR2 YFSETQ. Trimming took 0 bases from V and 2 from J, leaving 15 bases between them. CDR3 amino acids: CASSLGPLGLTYNEQFF. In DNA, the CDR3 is TGCGCCAGCAGCTTGGGGCCTTTGGGGCTAACCTACAATGAGCAGTTCTTC.

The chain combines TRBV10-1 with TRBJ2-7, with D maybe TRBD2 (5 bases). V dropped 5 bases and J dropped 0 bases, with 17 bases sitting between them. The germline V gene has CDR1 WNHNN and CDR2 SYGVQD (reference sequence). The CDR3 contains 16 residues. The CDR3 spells CASSTFEGLPSYEQYF. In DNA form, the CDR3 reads TGCGCCAGCAGTACGTTTGAGGGCCTACCCTCCTACGAGCAGTACTTC.

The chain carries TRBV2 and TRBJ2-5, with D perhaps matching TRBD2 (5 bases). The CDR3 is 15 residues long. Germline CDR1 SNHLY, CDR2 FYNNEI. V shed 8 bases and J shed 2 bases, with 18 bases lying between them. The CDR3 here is CASRMIGVLQETQYF. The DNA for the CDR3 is TGTGCCAGCCGGATGATCGGGGTCCTACAAGAGACCCAGTACTTC. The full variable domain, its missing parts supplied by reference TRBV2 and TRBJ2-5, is EPEVTQTPSHQVTQMGQEVILRCVPISNHLYFYWYRQILGQKVEFLVSFYNNEISEKSEIFDDQFSVERPDGSNFTLKIRSTKLEDSAMYFCASRMIGVLQETQYFGPGTRLLVL.

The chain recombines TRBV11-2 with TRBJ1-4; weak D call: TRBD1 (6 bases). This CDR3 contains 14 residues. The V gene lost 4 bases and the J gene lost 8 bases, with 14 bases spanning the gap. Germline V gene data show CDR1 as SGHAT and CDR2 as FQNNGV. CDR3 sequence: CASSSRGLGEKLFF. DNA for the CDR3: TGTGCCAGCAGCTCCAGGGGCTTGGGAGAAAAACTGTTTTTT.

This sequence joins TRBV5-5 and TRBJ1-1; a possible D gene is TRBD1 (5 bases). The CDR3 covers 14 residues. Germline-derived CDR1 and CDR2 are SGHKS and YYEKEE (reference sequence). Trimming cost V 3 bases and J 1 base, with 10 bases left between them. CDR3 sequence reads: CASSWGRANTEAFF. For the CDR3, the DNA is TGTGCCAGCAGCTGGGGGAGAGCGAACACTGAAGCTTTCTTT.

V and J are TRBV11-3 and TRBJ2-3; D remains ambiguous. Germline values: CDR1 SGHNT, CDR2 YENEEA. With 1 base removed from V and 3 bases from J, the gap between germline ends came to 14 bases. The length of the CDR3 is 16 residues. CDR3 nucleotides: TGTGCCAGCAGCTTAGGGGGATTTACACGGACAGATACGCAGTATTTT. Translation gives CASSLGGFTRTDTQYF.

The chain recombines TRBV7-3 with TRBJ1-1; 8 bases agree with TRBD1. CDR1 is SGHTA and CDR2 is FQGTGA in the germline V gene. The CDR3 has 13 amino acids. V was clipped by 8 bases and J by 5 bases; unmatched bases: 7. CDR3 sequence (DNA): TGTGCCAGCCGCGGGACAGGAAAAACTGAAGCTTTCTTT. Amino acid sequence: CASRGTGKTEAFF.

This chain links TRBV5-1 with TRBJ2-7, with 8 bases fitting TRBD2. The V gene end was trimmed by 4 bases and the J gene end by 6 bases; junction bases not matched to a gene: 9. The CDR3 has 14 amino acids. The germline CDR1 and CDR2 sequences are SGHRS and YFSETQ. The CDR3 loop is CASSPRGGRSEQYF. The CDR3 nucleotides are TGCGCCAGCAGCCCCAGGGGCGGGAGGTCCGAGCAGTACTTC.

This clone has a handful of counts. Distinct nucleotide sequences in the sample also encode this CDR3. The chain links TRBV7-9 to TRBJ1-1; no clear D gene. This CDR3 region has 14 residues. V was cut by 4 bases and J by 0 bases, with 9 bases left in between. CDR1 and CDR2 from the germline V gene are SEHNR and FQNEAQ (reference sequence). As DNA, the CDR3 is TGTGCCAGCAGCTCCTTAGGGATGAACACTGAAGCTTTCTTT. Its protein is CASSSLGMNTEAFF.

CDR3 sequence: CASSLLVVSGNTIYF. CDR3 nucleotides: TGTGCCAGCAGCTTATTAGTAGTCTCTGGAAACACCATATATTTT. The rearrangement links TRBV7-8 to TRBJ1-3; D unclear. Germline-derived CDR1 and CDR2 are SGHVS and FQNEAQ. The CDR3 runs 15 residues. V lost 2 bases and J 0 bases, leaving 8 bases between the germline ends.

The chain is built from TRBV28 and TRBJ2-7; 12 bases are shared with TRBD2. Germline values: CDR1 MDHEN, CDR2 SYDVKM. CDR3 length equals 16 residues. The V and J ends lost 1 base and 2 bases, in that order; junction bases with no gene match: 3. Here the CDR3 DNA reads TGTGCCAGCAGTTTATCCCTAGCGGGAGGGACCTACGAGCAGTACTTC. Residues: CASSLSLAGGTYEQYF.

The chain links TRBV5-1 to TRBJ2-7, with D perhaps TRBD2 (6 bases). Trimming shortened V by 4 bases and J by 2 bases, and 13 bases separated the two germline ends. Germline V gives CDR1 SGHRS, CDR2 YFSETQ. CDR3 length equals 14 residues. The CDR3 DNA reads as TGCGCCAGCAGCACGGGACTGGGCCCCTACGAGCAGTACTTC. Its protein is CASSTGLGPYEQYF.

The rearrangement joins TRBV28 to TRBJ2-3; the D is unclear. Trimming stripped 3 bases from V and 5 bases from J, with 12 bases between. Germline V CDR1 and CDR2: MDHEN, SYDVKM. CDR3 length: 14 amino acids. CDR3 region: CASSFPPVEDTQYF. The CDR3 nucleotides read TGTGCCAGCAGTTTCCCCCCGGTGGAAGATACGCAGTATTTT.

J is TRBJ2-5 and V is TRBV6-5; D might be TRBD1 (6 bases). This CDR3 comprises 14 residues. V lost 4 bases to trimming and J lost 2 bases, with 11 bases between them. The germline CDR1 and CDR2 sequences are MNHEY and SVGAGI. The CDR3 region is CASSSRTVQETQYF. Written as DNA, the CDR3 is TGTGCCAGCAGTTCGAGGACAGTACAAGAGACCCAGTACTTC.

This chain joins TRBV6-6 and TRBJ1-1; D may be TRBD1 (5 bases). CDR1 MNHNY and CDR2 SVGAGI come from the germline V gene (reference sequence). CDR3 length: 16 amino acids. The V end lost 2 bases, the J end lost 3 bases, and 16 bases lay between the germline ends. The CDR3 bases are TGTGCCAGCAGTTACCGTATGGCAGCGGGGGACACTGAAGCTTTCTTT. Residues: CASSYRMAAGDTEAFF.

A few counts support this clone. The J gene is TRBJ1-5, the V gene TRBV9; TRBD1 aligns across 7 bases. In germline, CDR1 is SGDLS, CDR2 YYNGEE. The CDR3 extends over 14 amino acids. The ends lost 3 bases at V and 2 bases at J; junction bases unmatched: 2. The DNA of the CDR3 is TGTGCCAGCAGCGAAGGGACAGGCAATCAGCCCCAGCATTTT. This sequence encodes CASSEGTGNQPQHF.

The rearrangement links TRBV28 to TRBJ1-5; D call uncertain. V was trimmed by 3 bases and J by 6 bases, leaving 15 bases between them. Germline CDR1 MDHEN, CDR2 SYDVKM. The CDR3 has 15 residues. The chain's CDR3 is CASSFPGKGPQPQHF. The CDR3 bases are TGTGCCAGCAGTTTTCCAGGAAAAGGACCTCAGCCCCAGCATTTT.

In DNA, the CDR3 is TGTGCCAGCAGCCCCACGACAGGGCTCTCAAGCGAGCAGTACTTC. Translating it yields CASSPTTGLSSEQYF. The chain carries TRBV11-2 and TRBJ2-7, with TRBD1 identical over 7 bases. Per germline, CDR1 SGHAT and CDR2 FQNNGV. V was pared by 5 bases and J by 6 bases, with 13 bases of the junction left unmatched. CDR3 length: 15 residues. The full variable domain, its missing parts supplied by reference TRBV11-2 and TRBJ2-7, is EAGVAQSPRYKIIEKRQSVAFWCNPISGHATLYWYQQILGQGPKLLIQFQNNGVVDDSQLPKDRFSAERLKGVDSTLKIQPAKLEDSAVYLCASSPTTGLSSEQYFGPGTRLTVT.

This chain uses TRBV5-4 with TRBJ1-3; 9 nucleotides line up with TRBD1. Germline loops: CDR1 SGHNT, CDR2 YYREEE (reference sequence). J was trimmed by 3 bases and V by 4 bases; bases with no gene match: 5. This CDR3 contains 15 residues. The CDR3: CASSEGTGRGNTIYF. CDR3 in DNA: TGTGCCAGCAGCGAAGGGACAGGGCGTGGAAACACCATATATTTT.

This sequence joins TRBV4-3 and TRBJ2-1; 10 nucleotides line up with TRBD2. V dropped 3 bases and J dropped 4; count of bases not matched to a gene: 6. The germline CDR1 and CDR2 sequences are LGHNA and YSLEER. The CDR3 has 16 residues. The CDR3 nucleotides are TGCGCCAGCAGCCAGCTGGCTAGCGGGAGTTACAATGAGCAGTTCTTC. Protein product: CASSQLASGSYNEQFF.

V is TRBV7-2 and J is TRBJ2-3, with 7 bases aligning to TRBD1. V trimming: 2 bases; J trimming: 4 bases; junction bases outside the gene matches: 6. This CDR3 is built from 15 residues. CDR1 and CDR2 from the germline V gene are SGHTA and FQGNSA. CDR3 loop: CASSLSRGGADTQYF. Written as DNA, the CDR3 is TGTGCCAGCAGCTTATCTAGAGGGGGCGCAGATACGCAGTATTTT.

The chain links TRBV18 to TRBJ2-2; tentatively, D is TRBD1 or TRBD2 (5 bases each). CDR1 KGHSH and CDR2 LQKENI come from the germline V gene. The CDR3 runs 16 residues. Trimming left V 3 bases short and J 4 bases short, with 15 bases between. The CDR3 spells CASSPPGTQGTGELFF. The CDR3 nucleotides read TGTGCCAGCTCACCCCCGGGAACCCAGGGCACCGGGGAGCTGTTTTTT.

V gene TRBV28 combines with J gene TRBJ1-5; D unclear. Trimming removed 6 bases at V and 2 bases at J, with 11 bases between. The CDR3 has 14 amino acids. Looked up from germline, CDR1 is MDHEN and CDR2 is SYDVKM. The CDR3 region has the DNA TGTGCCAGCAGCTTGGTGGATCGCAATCAGCCCCAGCATTTT. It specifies CASSLVDRNQPQHF.